These 32 T cell receptor beta chains came from one sample sequenced in a study of T cell repertoires in cytomegalovirus infection. MiXCR was run by TCRdb on the reads, yielding one entry per CDR3 protein. There are 450,000 to 600,000 distinct CDR3 sequences in the sample; roughly 43% occur only once, and around 45% lies in the top ten. No antigen has been assigned to these receptors. This specimen consisted of cultured PBMCs, obtained from culture after CMV antigen stimulation. These receptors originate from a human donor in good health (CMV status not recorded). Some clones in this sample may be carry-over from other donors' samples.

The chain links TRBV4-2 to TRBJ1-1; D ambiguous. This CDR3 spans 16 amino acids. CDR1 is LGHNA, CDR2 YNFKEQ, per germline. Trimming pared 0 bases from V and 0 bases from J, leaving 11 bases between. The CDR3: CASSQDGQALNTEAFF. The CDR3, as DNA: TGTGCCAGCAGCCAAGATGGCCAGGCGTTGAACACTGAAGCTTTCTTT.

The J gene is TRBJ2-6, the V gene TRBV7-8; perhaps TRBD2 as D (5 bases). There are 16 residues in the CDR3. Trimming took 1 base from V and 4 from J, leaving 11 bases between them. CDR1 and CDR2 from the germline V gene are SGHVS and FQNEAQ. The CDR3 DNA is TGTGCCAGCAGCTTAGTGCCGGGGTACGGGGCCAACGTCCTGACTTTC. It encodes CASSLVPGYGANVLTF.

The rearrangement joins TRBV28 to TRBJ2-1, with D possibly TRBD1 on 5 matching bases. The CDR3 totals 13 residues. V shed 7 bases and J shed 7 bases, with 14 bases lying between them. Germline loops: CDR1 MDHEN, CDR2 SYDVKM. The CDR3 spells CASTRIGDNEQFF. Written as DNA, the CDR3 is TGTGCCAGCACTCGCATAGGGGATAATGAGCAGTTCTTC.

This sequence joins TRBV2 and TRBJ2-2; TRBD2 agrees at 7 bases. V trimming: 4 bases; J trimming: 0 bases; junction bases outside the gene matches: 8. Germline CDR1 SNHLY, CDR2 FYNNEI. The CDR3 consists of 17 residues. In DNA form, the CDR3 reads TGTGCCAGCAGTGGGCGGACTAGATCCGCGAACACCGGGGAGCTGTTTTTT. This translates into CASSGRTRSANTGELFF.

V gene TRBV7-2 combines with J gene TRBJ1-2; D possibly corresponds to TRBD1 (5 bases). From germline, CDR1 is SGHTA and CDR2 FQGNSA. The CDR3 length is 13 residues. Deletions cut 1 base from V and 6 bases from J, with 9 bases between. CDR3 protein: CASSLVVGDGYTF. In DNA form, the CDR3 reads TGTGCCAGCAGCTTAGTGGTGGGGGATGGCTACACCTTC.

The chain uses TRBV6-2 or TRBV6-3 and TRBJ2-5; no clear D gene. Germline CDR1 and CDR2: MNHEY and SVGEGT. V lost 4 bases and J lost 9, with 12 bases in between. CDR3 length equals 12 residues. The CDR3 DNA sequence: TGTGCCAGCAGTTCAGGTTATGGGGCCCAGTACTTC. It yields the protein CASSSGYGAQYF.

The table lists this clonotype with a few counts. The CDR3: CASSLASGTSGTSSYNEQFF. The CDR3 region has the DNA TGTGCCAGCAGCTTAGCGTCAGGGACTAGCGGAACTTCCTCCTACAATGAGCAGTTCTTC. The chain links TRBV7-6 to TRBJ2-1, with TRBD2 matching 11 bases. CDR3 length: 20 residues. Germline assignment: CDR1 SGHVS and CDR2 FNYEAQ. Unmatched junction bases numbered 10, after V lost 0 bases and J lost 0 bases.

A word on this clonotype: A much larger clonotype is one base distant, so this may be a read error. The rearrangement links TRBV7-9 to TRBJ2-3, with a possible D match to TRBD2 (5 bases). Trimming removed 2 bases from V and 0 bases from J, with 6 bases in between. Germline V gene sequence: CDR1 SEHNR, CDR2 FQNEAQ (reference sequence). The CDR3 contains 14 residues. For the CDR3, the DNA is TGTGCCAGCAGCTTACGGGATAGCACAGATACGCAGTATTTT. It encodes CASSLRDSTDTQYF.

The rearrangement links TRBV7-2 to TRBJ2-1; D gene unclear. Germline V lookup: CDR1 SGHTA, CDR2 FQGNSA. The V end lost 1 base, the J end lost 5 bases, and 6 bases lay between the germline ends. The CDR3 is made up of 13 amino acids. CDR3 sequence: CASSLERNNEQFF. The CDR3 DNA follows: TGTGCCAGCAGCTTAGAGAGGAACAATGAGCAGTTCTTC.

In its sample, this clonotype was seen a few times. This chain joins TRBV12-3 or TRBV12-4 and TRBJ2-3, with no clear D. V was trimmed by 8 bases and J by 8 bases, leaving 11 bases between them. The CDR3 runs 11 residues. The CDR3 DNA reads TGTGCCAGCGGCGAGTCGGGTACGCAGTATTTT. It is translated as CASGESGTQYF.

V is TRBV19 and J is TRBJ1-5, with a possible D match to TRBD1 (5 bases). Germline V gives CDR1 LNHDA, CDR2 SQIVND (reference sequence). Trimming took 5 bases from V and 2 from J, leaving 13 bases between them. The CDR3 totals 15 residues. CDR3 residues: CASSPGTSGNQPQHF. The DNA for the CDR3 is TGTGCCAGTAGTCCAGGGACGTCAGGCAATCAGCCCCAGCATTTT. The full variable domain, its missing parts supplied by reference TRBV19 and TRBJ1-5, is DGGITQSPKYLFRKEGQNVTLSCEQNLNHDAMYWYRQDPGQGLRLIYYSQIVNDFQKGDIAEGYSVSREKKESFPLTVTSAQKNPTAFYLCASSPGTSGNQPQHFGDGTRLSIL.

In the case of this clonotype: One junction end does not reproduce the germline sequence, and a read error may be involved. The chain links TRBV12-3 or TRBV12-4 to TRBJ1-5; 9 positions agree with TRBD1. The CDR3 is 13 amino acids. CDR3 nucleotide sequence: TGTGCCAGCAGTTTGGGACAGGGTGGGCCCAGGGGTTTT. Residues: CASSLGQGGPRGF.

There are a few counts of this clonotype. The CDR3: CASSLVPSGSTGETQYF. For the CDR3, the DNA is TGTGCCAGCAGCTTAGTACCTAGCGGGTCCACCGGGGAGACCCAGTACTTC. The chain combines TRBV11-2 with TRBJ2-5, with TRBD2 matching 8 bases. Trimming cost V 1 base and J 5 bases; bases outside gene matches: 12. This CDR3 has 17 residues. CDR1 is SGHAT, CDR2 FQNNGV, per germline.

The V gene is TRBV6-2 or TRBV6-3, the J gene TRBJ2-1, with 11 bases matching TRBD2. This CDR3 has 17 residues. Germline-derived CDR1 and CDR2 are MNHEY and SVGEGT. Losses at the gene ends were 2 bases for V and 3 bases for J; bases not matched to a gene: 6. As DNA, the CDR3 is TGTGCCAGCAGTTACGATGCTAGCGGGGGGAACTACAATGAGCAGTTCTTC. It yields the protein CASSYDASGGNYNEQFF.

The J gene is TRBJ2-5, the V gene TRBV5-1; the D gene is possibly TRBD1 (6 bases). The CDR3 is 14 amino acids. Trimming removed 4 bases at V and 3 bases at J, with 13 bases between. Germline assignment: CDR1 SGHRS and CDR2 YFSETQ. The CDR3 protein is CASSQQGLEETQYF. CDR3 sequence (DNA): TGCGCCAGCAGCCAACAGGGCTTGGAAGAGACCCAGTACTTC.

The rearrangement links TRBV6-2 or TRBV6-3 to TRBJ2-6; D remains unclear. The germline V gene has CDR1 MNHEY and CDR2 SVGEGT. The ends were cut back, 6 bases at V and 4 bases at J, with 7 bases in the middle. The CDR3 is 13 amino acids. CDR3 amino acids: CASRIGGANVLTF. The DNA of the CDR3 is TGTGCCAGCAGGATAGGGGGGGCCAACGTCCTGACTTTC.

This clonotype was found a few times. V usage is TRBV19 and J usage is TRBJ1-5; 8 bases line up with TRBD1. Germline trimming cut 9 bases from V and 0 bases from J; bases unmatched to any gene: 10. The CDR3 sequence is 16 residues long. CDR1 and CDR2 (germline): LNHDA, SQIVND (reference sequence). The CDR3 spells CASLPGTGFSNQPQHF. In DNA form, the CDR3 reads TGTGCCAGCCTACCCGGGACAGGTTTTAGCAATCAGCCCCAGCATTTT. The whole variable domain, remainder taken from reference TRBV19 and TRBJ1-5, is DGGITQSPKYLFRKEGQNVTLSCEQNLNHDAMYWYRQDPGQGLRLIYYSQIVNDFQKGDIAEGYSVSREKKESFPLTVTSAQKNPTAFYLCASLPGTGFSNQPQHFGDGTRLSIL.

The chain employs TRBV10-2 and TRBJ1-2; D is unresolved. This CDR3 region has 12 residues. Germline V gene data show CDR1 as WSHSY and CDR2 as SAAADI. V was trimmed by 7 bases and J by 3 bases, leaving 9 bases between them. The CDR3 DNA reads TGCGCCAGCACTGGATCTTACTATGGCTACACCTTC. Protein product: CASTGSYYGYTF.

A few counts support this clonotype. The chain combines TRBV7-6 with TRBJ2-5; 7 bases line up with TRBD2. The CDR3 spans 14 residues. The ends lost 5 bases at V and 4 bases at J; junction bases unmatched: 7. CDR1 is SGHVS and CDR2 is FNYEAQ in the germline V gene. This CDR3 is CASSPSSGPETQYF. The CDR3 DNA sequence: TGTGCCAGCAGCCCCTCTAGCGGCCCAGAGACCCAGTACTTC.

The chain links TRBV19 to TRBJ2-2, with a weak D call TRBD1 (5 bases). CDR3 length: 13 amino acids. Germline V gene sequence: CDR1 LNHDA, CDR2 SQIVND (reference sequence). V lost 6 bases and J lost 4, with 9 bases in between. CDR3 loop: CASRTASTGELFF. CDR3 nucleotide sequence: TGTGCCAGTAGGACAGCCTCCACCGGGGAGCTGTTTTTT.

V gene TRBV7-9 combines with J gene TRBJ1-2; 7 positions match TRBD1. This CDR3 contains 12 residues. In germline, CDR1 is SEHNR, CDR2 FQNEAQ (reference sequence). The junction had 6 bases not matched to a gene; V was cut back by 8 bases and J by 6 bases. The chain's CDR3 is CASRGTEDGYTF. The CDR3 DNA reads TGTGCCAGCCGCGGGACAGAAGATGGCTACACCTTC.

J is TRBJ2-1 and V is TRBV7-3, with 8 bases identical to TRBD2. CDR1 and CDR2 from the germline V gene are SGHTA and FQGTGA. Germline trimming cut 5 bases from V and 8 bases from J; bases unmatched to any gene: 8. This CDR3 comprises 14 residues. The chain's CDR3 is CASSPSGSEDEQFF. The CDR3 nucleotides read TGTGCCAGCAGCCCCAGCGGGAGTGAGGATGAGCAGTTCTTC.

The gene calls are TRBV7-3 and TRBJ2-1; D assignment may be TRBD1 or TRBD2 (7 bases each). Per germline, CDR1 SGHTA and CDR2 FQGTGA. This CDR3 has 20 residues. V was cut by 5 bases and J by 0 bases, with 26 bases left in between. The CDR3 loop is CASSPPVRGGGLRSYNEQFF. The CDR3 DNA sequence: TGTGCCAGCAGCCCACCCGTCCGGGGAGGGGGCCTCCGCTCCTACAATGAGCAGTTCTTC.

The rearrangement links TRBV7-2 to TRBJ2-6; 7 bases are shared with TRBD1. Losses at the gene ends were 5 bases for V and 0 bases for J; bases not matched to a gene: 10. CDR1 SGHTA and CDR2 FQGNSA come from the germline V gene. This CDR3 comprises 18 residues. The CDR3 reads CASSTRDSFFSGANVLTF. In DNA form, the CDR3 reads TGTGCCAGCAGCACCCGGGACAGCTTTTTCTCTGGGGCCAACGTCCTGACTTTC.

This clonotype occurred many times. CDR3 sequence: CASSTWAGRGNEQFF. The CDR3 nucleotides read TGTGCCAGCAGCACATGGGCCGGGAGGGGGAATGAGCAGTTCTTC. This chain connects TRBV7-2 to TRBJ2-1; 8 nucleotides agree with TRBD2. This CDR3 is 15 amino acids long. V shed 5 bases and J 7 bases; nucleotides not matched to a gene: 10. CDR1 and CDR2 from the germline V gene are SGHTA and FQGNSA.

This clonotype occurred a few times. The rearrangement uses TRBV7-2 and TRBJ2-1, with a weak D call TRBD2 (6 bases). Germline V lookup: CDR1 SGHTA, CDR2 FQGNSA. The germline V and J ends were trimmed by 5 bases and 7 bases, with 21 bases remaining between them. This CDR3 is built from 16 residues. CDR3: CASSLFGSGSTNEQFF. CDR3 DNA: TGTGCCAGCAGCCTGTTCGGGAGTGGGTCTACAAATGAGCAGTTCTTC.

This clonotype was detected a few times. V gene TRBV6-2 or TRBV6-3 combines with J gene TRBJ2-7; D call uncertain. In germline, CDR1 is MNHEY, CDR2 SVGEGT. V lost 2 bases and J lost 2, with 10 bases in between. This CDR3 contains 14 residues. CDR3 region: CASSYLGFPYEQYF. The CDR3 DNA follows: TGTGCCAGCAGTTACCTTGGGTTCCCCTACGAGCAGTACTTC.

This chain uses TRBV7-2 with TRBJ2-5; D is uncertain. From germline, CDR1 is SGHTA and CDR2 FQGNSA. V lost 2 bases and J lost 4, with 5 bases in between. The CDR3 loop spans 12 amino acids. In DNA form, the CDR3 reads TGTGCCAGCAGCTTAAACGCAGAGACCCAGTACTTC. It yields the protein CASSLNAETQYF.

The J gene is TRBJ2-3, the V gene TRBV6-2 or TRBV6-3; 9 bases are a match to TRBD1. The CDR3 runs to 15 residues. Trimming cost V 6 bases and J 5 bases; bases outside gene matches: 9. Germline V gene data show CDR1 as MNHEY and CDR2 as SVGEGT. CDR3 DNA: TGTGCCAGCAGCCACCGGGACAGGGTAGTAGATACGCAGTATTTT. Protein product: CASSHRDRVVDTQYF.

The rearrangement uses TRBV7-8 and TRBJ1-4; 7 bases agree with TRBD1. This CDR3 has 16 amino acids. Germline-derived CDR1 and CDR2 are SGHVS and FQNEAQ. V lost 7 bases and J lost 5; bases outside the gene matches: 13. The CDR3 sequence is CASTVVAGQQNEKLFF. The CDR3, as DNA: TGTGCCAGCACCGTAGTTGCGGGACAGCAGAATGAAAAACTGTTTTTT.

This clonotype occurred a few times. This chain connects TRBV7-6 to TRBJ2-7; 7 nucleotides align to TRBD1. The CDR3 covers 16 residues. The V segment lost 1 base and the J segment 3 bases; nucleotides outside the gene matches: 9. Looked up from germline, CDR1 is SGHVS and CDR2 is FNYEAQ. The CDR3 reads CASSLGSRDRVYEQYF. CDR3 nucleotide sequence: TGTGCCAGCAGCTTAGGTAGCCGCGACAGGGTCTACGAGCAGTACTTC.

The table lists this clonotype with a few counts. The chain is built from TRBV6-5 and TRBJ2-3; 10 nucleotides agree with TRBD1. The CDR3 is 18 amino acids. Germline CDR1 reads MNHEY; CDR2 reads SVGAGI. J lost 0 bases, V lost 4 bases, and 10 bases had no gene match. CDR3 protein: CASSSTFPGQGSTDTQYF. The CDR3 nucleotides read TGTGCCAGCAGTTCAACTTTTCCGGGACAGGGGAGCACAGATACGCAGTATTTT.